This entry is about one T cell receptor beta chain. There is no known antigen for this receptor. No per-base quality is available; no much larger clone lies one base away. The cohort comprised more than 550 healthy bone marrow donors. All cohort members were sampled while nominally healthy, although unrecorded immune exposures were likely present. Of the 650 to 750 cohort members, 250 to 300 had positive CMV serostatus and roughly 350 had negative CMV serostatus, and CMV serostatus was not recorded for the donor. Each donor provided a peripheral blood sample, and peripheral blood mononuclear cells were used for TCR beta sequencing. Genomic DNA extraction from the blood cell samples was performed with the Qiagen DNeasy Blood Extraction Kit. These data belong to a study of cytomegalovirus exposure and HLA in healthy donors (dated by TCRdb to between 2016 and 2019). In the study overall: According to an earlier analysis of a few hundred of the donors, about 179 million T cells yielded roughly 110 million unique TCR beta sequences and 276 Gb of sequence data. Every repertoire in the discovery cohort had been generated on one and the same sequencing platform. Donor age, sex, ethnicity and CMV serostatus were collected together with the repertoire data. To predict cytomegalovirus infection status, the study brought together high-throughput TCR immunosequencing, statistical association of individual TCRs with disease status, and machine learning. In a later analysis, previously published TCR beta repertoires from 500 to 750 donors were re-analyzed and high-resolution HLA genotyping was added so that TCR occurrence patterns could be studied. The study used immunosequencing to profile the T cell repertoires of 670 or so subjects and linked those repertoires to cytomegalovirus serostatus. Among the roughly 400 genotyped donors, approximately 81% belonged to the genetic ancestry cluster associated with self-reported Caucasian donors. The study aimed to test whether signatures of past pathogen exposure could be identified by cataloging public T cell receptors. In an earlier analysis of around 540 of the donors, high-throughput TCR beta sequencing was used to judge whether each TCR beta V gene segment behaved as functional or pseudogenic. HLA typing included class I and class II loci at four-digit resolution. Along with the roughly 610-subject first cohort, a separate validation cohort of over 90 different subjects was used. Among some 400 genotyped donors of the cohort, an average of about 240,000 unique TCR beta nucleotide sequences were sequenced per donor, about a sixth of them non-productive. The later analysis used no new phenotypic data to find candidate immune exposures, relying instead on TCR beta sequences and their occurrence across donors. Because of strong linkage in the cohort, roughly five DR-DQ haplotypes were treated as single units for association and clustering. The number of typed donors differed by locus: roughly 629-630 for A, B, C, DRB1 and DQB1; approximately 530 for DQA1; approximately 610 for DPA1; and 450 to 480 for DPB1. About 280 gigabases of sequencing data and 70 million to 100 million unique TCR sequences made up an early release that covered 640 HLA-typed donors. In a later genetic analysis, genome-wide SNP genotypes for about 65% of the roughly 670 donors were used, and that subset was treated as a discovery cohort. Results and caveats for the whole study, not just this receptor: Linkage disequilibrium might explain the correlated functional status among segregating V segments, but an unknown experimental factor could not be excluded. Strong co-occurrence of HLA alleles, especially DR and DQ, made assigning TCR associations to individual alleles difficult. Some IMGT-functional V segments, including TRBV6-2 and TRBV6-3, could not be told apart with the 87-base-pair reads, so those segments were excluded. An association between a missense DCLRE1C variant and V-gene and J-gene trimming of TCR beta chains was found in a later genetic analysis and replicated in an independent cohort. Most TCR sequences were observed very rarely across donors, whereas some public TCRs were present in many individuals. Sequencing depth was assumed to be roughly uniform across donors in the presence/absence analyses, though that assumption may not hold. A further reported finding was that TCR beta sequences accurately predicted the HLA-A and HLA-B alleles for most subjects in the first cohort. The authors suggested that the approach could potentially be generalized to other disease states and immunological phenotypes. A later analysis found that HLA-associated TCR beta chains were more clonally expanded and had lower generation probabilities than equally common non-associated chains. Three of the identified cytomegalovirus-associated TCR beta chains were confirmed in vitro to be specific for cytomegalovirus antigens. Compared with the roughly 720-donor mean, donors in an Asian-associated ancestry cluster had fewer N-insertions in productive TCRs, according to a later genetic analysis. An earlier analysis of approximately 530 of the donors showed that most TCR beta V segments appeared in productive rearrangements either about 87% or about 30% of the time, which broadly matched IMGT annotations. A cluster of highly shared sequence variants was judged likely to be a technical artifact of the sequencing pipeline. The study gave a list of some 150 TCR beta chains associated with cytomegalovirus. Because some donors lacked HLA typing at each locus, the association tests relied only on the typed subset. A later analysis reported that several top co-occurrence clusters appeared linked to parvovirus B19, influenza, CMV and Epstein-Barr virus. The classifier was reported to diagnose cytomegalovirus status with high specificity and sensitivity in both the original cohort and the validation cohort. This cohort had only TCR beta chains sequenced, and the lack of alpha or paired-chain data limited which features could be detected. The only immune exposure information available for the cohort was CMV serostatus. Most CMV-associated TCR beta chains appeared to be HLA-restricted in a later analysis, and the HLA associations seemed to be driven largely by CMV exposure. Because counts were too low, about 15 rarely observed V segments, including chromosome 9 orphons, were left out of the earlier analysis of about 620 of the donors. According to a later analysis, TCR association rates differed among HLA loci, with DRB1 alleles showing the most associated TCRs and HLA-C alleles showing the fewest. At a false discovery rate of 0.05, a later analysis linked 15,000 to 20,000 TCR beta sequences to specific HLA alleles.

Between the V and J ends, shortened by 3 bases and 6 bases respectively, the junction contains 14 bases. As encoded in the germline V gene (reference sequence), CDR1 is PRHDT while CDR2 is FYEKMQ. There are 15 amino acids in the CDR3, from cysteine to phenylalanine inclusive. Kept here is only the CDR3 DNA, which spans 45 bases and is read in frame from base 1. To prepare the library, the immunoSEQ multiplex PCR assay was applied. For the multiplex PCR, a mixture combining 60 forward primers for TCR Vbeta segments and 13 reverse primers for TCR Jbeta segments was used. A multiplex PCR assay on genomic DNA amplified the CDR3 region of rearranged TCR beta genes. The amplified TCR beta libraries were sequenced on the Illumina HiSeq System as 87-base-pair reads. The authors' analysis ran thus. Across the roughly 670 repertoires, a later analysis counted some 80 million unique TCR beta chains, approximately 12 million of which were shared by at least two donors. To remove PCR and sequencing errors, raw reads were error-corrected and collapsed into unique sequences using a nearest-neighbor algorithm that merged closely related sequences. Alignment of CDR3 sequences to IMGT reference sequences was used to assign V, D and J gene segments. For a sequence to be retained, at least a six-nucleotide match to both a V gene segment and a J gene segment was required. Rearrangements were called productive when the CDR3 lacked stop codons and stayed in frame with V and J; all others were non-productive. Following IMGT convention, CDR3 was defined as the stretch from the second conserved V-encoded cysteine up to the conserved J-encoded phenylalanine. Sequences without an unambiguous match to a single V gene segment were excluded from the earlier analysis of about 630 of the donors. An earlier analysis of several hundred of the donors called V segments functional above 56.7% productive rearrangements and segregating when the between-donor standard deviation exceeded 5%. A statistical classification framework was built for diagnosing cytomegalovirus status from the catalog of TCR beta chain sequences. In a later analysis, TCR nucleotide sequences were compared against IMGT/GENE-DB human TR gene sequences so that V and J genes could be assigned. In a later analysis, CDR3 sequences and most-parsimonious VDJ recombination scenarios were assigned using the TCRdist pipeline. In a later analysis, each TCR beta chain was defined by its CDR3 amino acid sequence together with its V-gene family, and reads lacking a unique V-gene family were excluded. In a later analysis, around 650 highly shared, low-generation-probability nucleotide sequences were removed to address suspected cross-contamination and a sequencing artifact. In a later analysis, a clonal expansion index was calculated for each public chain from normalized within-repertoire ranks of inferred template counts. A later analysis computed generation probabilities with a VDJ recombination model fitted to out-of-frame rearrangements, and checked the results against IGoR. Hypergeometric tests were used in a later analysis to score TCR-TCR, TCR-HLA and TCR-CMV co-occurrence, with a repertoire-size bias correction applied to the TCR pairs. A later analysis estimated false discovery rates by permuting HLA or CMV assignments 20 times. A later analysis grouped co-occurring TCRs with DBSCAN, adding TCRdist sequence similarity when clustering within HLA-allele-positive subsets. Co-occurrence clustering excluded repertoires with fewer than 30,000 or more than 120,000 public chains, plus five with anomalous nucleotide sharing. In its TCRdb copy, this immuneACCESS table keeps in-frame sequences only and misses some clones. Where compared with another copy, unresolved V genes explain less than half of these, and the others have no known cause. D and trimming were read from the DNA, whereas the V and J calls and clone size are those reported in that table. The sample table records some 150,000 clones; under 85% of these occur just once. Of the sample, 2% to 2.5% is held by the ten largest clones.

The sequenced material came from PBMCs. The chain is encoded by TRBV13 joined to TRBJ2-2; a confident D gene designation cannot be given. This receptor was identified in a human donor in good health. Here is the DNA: TGTGCCAGCAGCTTTGACCTGGGCGTTCCCGGGGAGCTGTTTTTT. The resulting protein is CASSFDLGVPGELFF.